This T cell receptor (beta chain) was obtained from a study of blood T cell repertoires in COVID-19. Study context: Researchers got acute and convalescent COVID-19 samples from the United States, Italy and Spain. PBMCs, B-cell-depleted T cells, or T cells were the source of the cDNA or gDNA that made up the material.

Trimming pared 1 base from V and 7 bases from J, leaving 11 bases between. The CDR3 covers 14 residues. Germline CDR1 MNHEY, CDR2 SMNVEV (reference sequence). As originally analysed: For nucleated cells, counts were estimated from reference gene primer amplification. Sequencing was performed with immunoSEQ multiplex PCR; in TCRdb, only in-frame clones are kept and a portion is missing. V and J calls plus clone size are reproduced from that table; the DNA served to infer D and trimming. The sample lists under 85,000 clones, more than 75% seen once, with 21% in the top ten. Sequencing was performed on peripheral blood. This chain links TRBV27 with TRBJ1-5; D remains ambiguous. This sequence was found in a human donor in a cohort sampled during active COVID-19. The CDR3 DNA sequence: TGTGCCAGCAGTTTATTCGAGGGTAGGCAGCCCCAGCATTTT. Its translation is CASSLFEGRQPQHF.